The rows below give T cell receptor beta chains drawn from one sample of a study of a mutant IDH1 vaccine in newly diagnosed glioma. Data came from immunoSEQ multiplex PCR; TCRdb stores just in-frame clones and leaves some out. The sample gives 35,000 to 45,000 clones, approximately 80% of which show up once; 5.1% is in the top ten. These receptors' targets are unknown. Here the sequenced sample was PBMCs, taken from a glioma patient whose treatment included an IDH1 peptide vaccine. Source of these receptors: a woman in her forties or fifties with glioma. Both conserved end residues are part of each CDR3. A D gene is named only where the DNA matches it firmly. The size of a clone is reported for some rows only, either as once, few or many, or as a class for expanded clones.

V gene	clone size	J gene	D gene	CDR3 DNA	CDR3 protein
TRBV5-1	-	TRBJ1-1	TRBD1	TGCGCCAGCAGCTTGCCCGCGGGACAGGGAGAGGAAGCTTTCTTT	CASSLPAGQGEEAFF
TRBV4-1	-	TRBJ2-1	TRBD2	TGCGCCAGCAGCCAAGGGGGAGGGTTCGGTTTCACCGATGAGCAGTTCTTC	CASSQGGGFGFTDEQFF
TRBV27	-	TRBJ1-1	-	TGTGCCAGCAGGGTAAGGGTGACCGGGCAGACGAACACTGAAGCTTTCTTT	CASRVRVTGQTNTEAFF
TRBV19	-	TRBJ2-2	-	TGTGCCAGTAGTAGGGGGCTAGGCTTCGAAAACACCGGGGAGCTGTTTTTT	CASSRGLGFENTGELFF
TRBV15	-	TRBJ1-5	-	TGTGCCACCAGCAGAGCGGAGGGAGGGAATCAGCCCCAGCATTTT	CATSRAEGGNQPQHF
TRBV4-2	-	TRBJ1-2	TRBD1	TGTGCCAGCAGCCAAAATATCGGACAGGCAGATGGCTACACCTTC	CASSQNIGQADGYTF
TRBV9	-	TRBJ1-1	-	TGTGCCAGCAGCGCGGCCGGGAGGACTGAAGCTTTCTTT	CASSAAGRTEAFF
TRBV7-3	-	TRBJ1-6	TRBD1	TGTGCCAGCAGCTTCGGACAGGGTACCTCACCCCTCCACTTT	CASSFGQGTSPLHF
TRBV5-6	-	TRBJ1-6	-	TGTGCCAGCAGCTTGGTTAGTGGGGCGACAGGCTCCTCACCCCTCCACTTT	CASSLVSGATGSSPLHF
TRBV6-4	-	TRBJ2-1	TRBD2	TGTGCCAGCAGTGAGGCGGGGGACTCCTACAATGAGCAGTTCTTC	CASSEAGDSYNEQFF
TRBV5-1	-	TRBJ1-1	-	TGCGCCAGCAGCTTGTTTAGCCGGTCGAACACTGAAGCTTTCTTT	CASSLFSRSNTEAFF
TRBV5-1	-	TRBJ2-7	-	TGCGCCAGCAGCTTGGAAGCCTACGAGCAGTACTTC	CASSLEAYEQYF
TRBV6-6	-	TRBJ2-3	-	TGTGCCAGCAGCGACAGGTACAGCACAGATACGCAGTATTTT	CASSDRYSTDTQYF
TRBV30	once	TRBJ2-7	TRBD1	TGTGCCTGGAAAGGGGGCCATCGCGAGCAGTACTTC	CAWKGGHREQYF
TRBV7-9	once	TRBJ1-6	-	TGTGCCAGCAGCTTCGTCCTCCACGGCGTTAATTCACCCCTCCACTTT	CASSFVLHGVNSPLHF
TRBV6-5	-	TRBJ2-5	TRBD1	TGTGCCAGCAGTTTACAGGGGTTCCAAGAGACCCAGTACTTC	CASSLQGFQETQYF
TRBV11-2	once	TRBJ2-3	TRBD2	TGTGCCAGCAGCTTCCGACTAGCGGGGAACACAGATACGCAGTATTTT	CASSFRLAGNTDTQYF
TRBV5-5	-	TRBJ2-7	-	TGTGCCAGCCACCAGGGGAAAGGGACTCACTTC	CASHQGKGTHF
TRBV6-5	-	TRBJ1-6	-	TGTGCCAGCAGTTACGGTTGGGGGAATTCACCCCTCCACTTT	CASSYGWGNSPLHF
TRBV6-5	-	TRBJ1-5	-	TGTGCCAGCAGTTACGACCAGGCTCAGCCCCAGCATTTT	CASSYDQAQPQHF
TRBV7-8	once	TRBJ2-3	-	TGTGCCAGCACCCAGGACACCACAGATACGCAGTATTTT	CASTQDTTDTQYF
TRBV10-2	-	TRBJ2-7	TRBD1	TGCGCCAGCACCGGTGGGACAGCATACGAGCAGTACTTC	CASTGGTAYEQYF
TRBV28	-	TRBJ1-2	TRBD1	TGTGCCAGCAGTCTTACAGGGGGCGCCGGCTACACCTTC	CASSLTGGAGYTF
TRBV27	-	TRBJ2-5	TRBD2	TGTGCCAGCAGTTTATCTTTTGCCGGGGCGGGGGAAGAGACCCAGTACTTC	CASSLSFAGAGEETQYF
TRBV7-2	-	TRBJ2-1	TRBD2	TGTGCCAGCAGCCCTAGCGGGGACCATGAGCAGTTCTTC	CASSPSGDHEQFF
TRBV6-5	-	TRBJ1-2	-	TGTGCCAGCACCAACGGGGGGACAAATGGCTACACCTTC	CASTNGGTNGYTF
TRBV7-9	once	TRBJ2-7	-	TGTGCCAGCAGCTTACGGGGTCACGAGCAGTACTTC	CASSLRGHEQYF
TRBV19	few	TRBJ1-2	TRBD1	TGTGCCGGGGTCTTAGGGGGCCGCTACACCTTC	CAGVLGGRYTF
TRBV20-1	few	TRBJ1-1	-	TGCAGTGCTAGGGCTGCCTGGGAAGCTTTCTTT	CSARAAWEAFF
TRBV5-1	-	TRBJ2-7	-	TGCGCCAGCAGCCCGAACACAGGGATTTACGAGCAGTACTTC	CASSPNTGIYEQYF
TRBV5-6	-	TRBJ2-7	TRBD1	TGTGCCAGCAGCTTAATGACCGGGACAGGGGGCTACGAGCAGTACTTC	CASSLMTGTGGYEQYF
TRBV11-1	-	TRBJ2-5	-	TGTGCCAGCAGCTTTGGCAGCGGTCGCGAGACCCAGTACTTC	CASSFGSGRETQYF
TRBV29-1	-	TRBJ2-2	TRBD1	TGCAGCGTTGAGTCCGGCAGACAGGGGGCCAGAGGCGGGGAGCTGTTTTTT	CSVESGRQGARGGELFF
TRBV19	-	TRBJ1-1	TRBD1	TGTGCCAGTAGCACCGGGACAGGGCGCATGAACACTGAAGCTTTCTTT	CASSTGTGRMNTEAFF
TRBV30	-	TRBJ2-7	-	TGTGCCTGGAGTTGGGGCAGCGAGCAGTACTTC	CAWSWGSEQYF
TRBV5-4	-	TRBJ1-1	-	TGTGCCAGCAGTTTAAGCTTCACCGGGAGGACTGAAGCTTTCTTT	CASSLSFTGRTEAFF
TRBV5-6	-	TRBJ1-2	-	TGTGCCAGCAGCTTGGGGGGGTCAAACTATGGCTACACCTTC	CASSLGGSNYGYTF
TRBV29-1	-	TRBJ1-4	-	TGCAGCGCCGGGGGGAAAACTAATGAAAAACTGTTTTTT	CSAGGKTNEKLFF
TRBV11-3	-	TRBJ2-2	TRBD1	TGTGCCAGCAGCCGGGACAGGGGGAACACCGGGGAGCTGTTTTTT	CASSRDRGNTGELFF
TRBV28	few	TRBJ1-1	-	TGTGCCAGCAGTTCGGGCCCCGGAGCTTTCTTT	CASSSGPGAFF
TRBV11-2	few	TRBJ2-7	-	TGTGCCAGCAGCTTAGCACGCGGGCCCTACGAGCAGTACTTC	CASSLARGPYEQYF
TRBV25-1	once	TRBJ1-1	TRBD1	TGTGCCAGCAGTGCAAGACAGGGAACGGGTTTTGAAGCTTTCTTT	CASSARQGTGFEAFF
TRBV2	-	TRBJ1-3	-	TGTGCCAGCAGTGGGGTCTACACCATATATTTT	CASSGVYTIYF
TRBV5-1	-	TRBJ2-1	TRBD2	TGCGCCAGCAGCCTAGGACTAGATCTTGTCAATGAGCAGTTCTTC	CASSLGLDLVNEQFF
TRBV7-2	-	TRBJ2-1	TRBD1	TGTGCCAGCAGCCCACAGGGGGCGATTTCCTACAATGAGCAGTTCTTC	CASSPQGAISYNEQFF
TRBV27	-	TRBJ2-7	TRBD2	TGTGCCAGCAGTTTAGCCAAAACACCGGGGGGGAGATACGAGCAGTACTTC	CASSLAKTPGGRYEQYF
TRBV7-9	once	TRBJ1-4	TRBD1	TGTGCCAGCAGCTCCCAGGGGGGTTGGGAAAAACTGTTTTTT	CASSSQGGWEKLFF